Below, one TCR beta chain is given with its context. Per the original methods: The assay estimated nucleated cells by amplifying reference gene primers. Assay used: immunoSEQ multiplex PCR; TCRdb lists only in-frame clones, some missing. V, J and clone size were drawn from that table, and D and trimming were deduced from the DNA. The sample has under 300,000 clones, just under 85% seen once. CDR1 and CDR2 from the germline V gene are MGHRA and YSYEKL. V was clipped by 1 base and J by 7 bases, with 13 bases between them. CDR3 length equals 15 residues. The data stem from a study of blood T cell repertoires in COVID-19. Study-wide context: Collection of acute and convalescent COVID-19 samples took place in the United States, Italy and Spain.

The receptor's source is a man aged 50-59 years with acute or convalescent COVID-19. This rearrangement joins TRBV4-1 to TRBJ1-4; no reliable D call. Input material: peripheral blood. DNA for the CDR3: TGCGCCAGCAGCCAAGTTCGGGTAGGCTTTGAAAAACTGTTTTTT. It is translated as CASSQVRVGFEKLFF.